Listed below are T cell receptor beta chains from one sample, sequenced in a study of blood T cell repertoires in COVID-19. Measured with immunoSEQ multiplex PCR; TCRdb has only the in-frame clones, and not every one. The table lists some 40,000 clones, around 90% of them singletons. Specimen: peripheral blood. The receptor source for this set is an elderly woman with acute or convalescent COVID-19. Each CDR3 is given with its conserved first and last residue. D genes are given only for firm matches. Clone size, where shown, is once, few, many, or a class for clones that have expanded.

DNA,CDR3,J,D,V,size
TGTGCCAGCAGCATCTCTGGACAGGGAGTGCAGTACTTC,CASSISGQGVQYF,TRBJ2-7,TRBD1,TRBV5-4,once
TGTGCCAGCAGCCGCCGGGACAGAGCCTCCTACGAGCAGTACTTC,CASSRRDRASYEQYF,TRBJ2-7,TRBD1,TRBV5-4,-
TGCAGCGTTGCCAAGGGACAGGGGGCAGGGGAAAAACTGTTTTTT,CSVAKGQGAGEKLFF,TRBJ1-4,TRBD1,TRBV29-1,once
TGTGCCAGCAAGGGACAGCGAAACACTGAAGCTTTCTTT,CASKGQRNTEAFF,TRBJ1-1,TRBD1,TRBV6-5,-
TGCGCCAGCAGCCCTGGGACAGGGGGCTATGGCTACACCTTC,CASSPGTGGYGYTF,TRBJ1-2,TRBD1,TRBV5-1,-
TGTGCCAGCAGCCAAACCGAACAGAGCACAGATACGCAGTATTTT,CASSQTEQSTDTQYF,TRBJ2-3,-,TRBV4-2,-
TGTGCCAGCAGTAAAACTGGGGACAATGAAGCTTTCTTT,CASSKTGDNEAFF,TRBJ1-1,-,TRBV25-1,few
TGTGCTAGTGGTTTGACGGCAGGTGAAGCTTTCTTT,CASGLTAGEAFF,TRBJ1-1,-,TRBV12-5,-
TGCGCCAGCAGGACAGGGGAAGGAACCGGGGAGCTGTTTTTT,CASRTGEGTGELFF,TRBJ2-2,TRBD1,TRBV5-1,-
TGTGCCAGCAGTGTCAGTAATGAGCAGTTCTTC,CASSVSNEQFF,TRBJ2-1,-,TRBV25-1,-
TGTGCCAGCAGTTACAGGCAGGGTCTCTACGAGCAGTACTTC,CASSYRQGLYEQYF,TRBJ2-7,-,TRBV6-5,-
TGTGCCAGCAGCGTAGGGACAGGGGGAACTGAAGCTTTCTTT,CASSVGTGGTEAFF,TRBJ1-1,TRBD1,TRBV9,-
TGTGCCAGCAGGGCAAGTTACACTGAAGCTTTCTTT,CASRASYTEAFF,TRBJ1-1,-,TRBV11-2,once
TGTGCCAGCAGCCCTCCTCAGCGGGGCCCGCTTAACACCATATATTTT,CASSPPQRGPLNTIYF,TRBJ1-3,-,TRBV3-1/TRBV3-2,-
TGTGCCTGGAGTTACACTAGAATAAAAAACATTCAGTACTTC,CAWSYTRIKNIQYF,TRBJ2-4,-,TRBV30,-
TGTGCCAGCAGCTTAGGGGGGACAGGGGGCAATCAGCCCCAGCATTTT,CASSLGGTGGNQPQHF,TRBJ1-5,TRBD1,TRBV28,-
TGTGCCAGCAGCCAAGGGTGGAATCGGGTGAACACTGAAGCTTTCTTT,CASSQGWNRVNTEAFF,TRBJ1-1,-,TRBV3-1/TRBV3-2,-
TGTGCCAGCAGCCGGGGGGACAGCTATGGCTACACCTTC,CASSRGDSYGYTF,TRBJ1-2,TRBD1,TRBV4-2,-
TGTGCCAGCTCACCATCGACTGAACAAACAACTAATGAAAAACTGTTTTTT,CASSPSTEQTTNEKLFF,TRBJ1-4,-,TRBV18,-
TGTGCCAGTAGAACTACACCGGACTTGAACTACGAGCAGTACTTC,CASRTTPDLNYEQYF,TRBJ2-7,-,TRBV19,-
TGTGCCAGCAGCCAAGTACAGGGGATGGGCTACACCTTC,CASSQVQGMGYTF,TRBJ1-2,TRBD1,TRBV3-1/TRBV3-2,-
TGTGCCAGCGATCCTTCCGGGACAGGCGACTACGAGCAGTACTTC,CASDPSGTGDYEQYF,TRBJ2-7,TRBD1,TRBV6-5,-
TGTGCCAGCTCGGAGGGGCAGGGCCTCAATTCACCCCTCCACTTT,CASSEGQGLNSPLHF,TRBJ1-6,-,TRBV18,-
TGTGCCAGCAGGGACGGGAGGTATTCACCCCTCCACTTT,CASRDGRYSPLHF,TRBJ1-6,-,TRBV2,-
TGTGCCAGCAGCTTACAGAGCTCTGGAAACACCATATATTTT,CASSLQSSGNTIYF,TRBJ1-3,-,TRBV9,-
TGTGCCAGCAGTGATAGCGGCAACACCGGGGAGCTGTTTTTT,CASSDSGNTGELFF,TRBJ2-2,-,TRBV6-6,-
TGCGCCAGCAGCTTGAACTCACTAGCGGGGGTCGGGGAGCTGTTTTTT,CASSLNSLAGVGELFF,TRBJ2-2,TRBD2,TRBV5-1,-